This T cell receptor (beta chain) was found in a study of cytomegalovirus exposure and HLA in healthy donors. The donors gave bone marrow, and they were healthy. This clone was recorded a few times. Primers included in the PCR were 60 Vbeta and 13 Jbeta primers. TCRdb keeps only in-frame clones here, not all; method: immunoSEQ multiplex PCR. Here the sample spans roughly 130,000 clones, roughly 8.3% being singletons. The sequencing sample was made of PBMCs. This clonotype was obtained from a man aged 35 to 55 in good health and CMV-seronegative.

The CDR3 loop is CASSSEGYEQYF. CDR3 sequence (DNA): TGTGCCAGCAGCTCCGAGGGCTACGAGCAGTACTTC. V gene TRBV7-9 combines with J gene TRBJ2-7; the D gene is possibly TRBD2 (5 bases). The V gene's germline CDR1 is SEHNR and CDR2 FQNEAQ (reference sequence). Deletions cut 4 bases from V and 3 bases from J, with 7 bases between. The CDR3 consists of 12 residues.